The clone carrying this T cell receptor beta chain is a singleton in its sample. The protocol was immunoSEQ multiplex PCR, while the TCRdb copy is restricted to in-frame clones and leaves out a portion. Among around 140,000 clones listed, 90% were seen once. The data originate from a study of T cell responses to AZD1222 COVID-19 vaccine. This CDR3 region has 12 residues. Germline values: CDR1 SNHLY, CDR2 FYNNEI. V shed 5 bases and J shed 2 bases, with 3 bases lying between them. This rearrangement joins TRBV2 to TRBJ2-2; D gene uncertain. This TCR came from an adult in good health. The specimen comprised peripheral blood, sampled on day 0 of AZD1222 vaccination. CDR3 in DNA: TGTGCCAGCAGTTTTAACACCGGGGAGCTGTTTTTT. Translating it yields CASSFNTGELFF.